Following are 27 T cell receptor beta chains from one sample sequenced in a study of spatial heterogeneity in lung cancer. TCRdb called the 5' RACE reads again in MiXCR, with one record for every CDR3 protein. This table holds tens of thousands of distinct CDR3 sequences, around 5% found once. The time point: sample taken at primary tumor resection. Sequencing covered unsorted whole RNA taken from tumor, nontumor lung or frozen PBMC. This sample comprised PBMCs, obtained at surgery. These receptors were obtained from a female donor with early-stage non-small cell lung cancer.

The rearrangement uses TRBV5-1 and TRBJ2-2, with a possible D match to TRBD1 (6 bases). The CDR3 runs 15 residues. Trimming stripped 2 bases from V and 1 base from J, with 9 bases between. Germline values: CDR1 SGHRS, CDR2 YFSETQ. The CDR3 loop reads CASSLQGLNTGELFF. The DNA of the CDR3 is TGCGCCAGCAGCTTACAGGGCCTGAACACCGGGGAGCTGTTTTTT.

The chain is built from TRBV4-1 and TRBJ2-3; D is possibly TRBD2 (5 bases). V lost 1 base and J lost 2, with 13 bases in between. The germline V gene has CDR1 MGHRA and CDR2 YSYEKL. The CDR3 consists of 16 residues. Here the CDR3 DNA reads TGCGCCAGCAGCCAAGCCAGCGGAGGCCTCACAGATACGCAGTATTTT. This gives the protein CASSQASGGLTDTQYF.

This clonotype has at least ten counts. The J gene is TRBJ1-5, the V gene TRBV2, with a tentative D call TRBD1 (5 bases). Per the germline V gene, CDR1 is SNHLY and CDR2 is FYNNEI. CDR3 length: 14 amino acids. The V gene lost 4 bases and the J gene lost 6 bases, with 13 bases spanning the gap. CDR3 in amino acids: CASSVRRGGQPQHF. CDR3 coding DNA: TGTGCCAGCAGTGTGCGTAGGGGTGGTCAGCCCCAGCATTTT.

V usage is TRBV30 and J usage is TRBJ2-2, with unresolved D. Trimming shortened V by 0 bases and J by 0 bases, and 11 bases separated the two germline ends. Germline V gives CDR1 GTSNPN, CDR2 SVGIG (reference sequence). The CDR3 loop spans 16 amino acids. Written as DNA, the CDR3 is TGTGCCTGGAGTGTACTCCACGGATCGAACACCGGGGAGCTGTTTTTT. Translating gives CAWSVLHGSNTGELFF.

This clonotype has at least ten counts. J is TRBJ2-1 and V is TRBV24-1; TRBD2 matches at 12 bases. V lost 0 bases to trimming and J lost 10 bases; unmatched junction nucleotides: 6. This CDR3 contains 16 residues. Germline V gives CDR1 KGHDR, CDR2 SFDVKD. The DNA for the CDR3 is TGTGCCACCAGTGATTTGGATGACACTAGCGGGGGGGAGCAGTTCTTC. It encodes CATSDLDDTSGGEQFF.

This clonotype was recorded many times. The chain's CDR3 is CASSFPGQPYEQYF. The DNA for the CDR3 is TGTGCCAGCAGTTTCCCCGGACAGCCCTACGAGCAGTACTTC. J is TRBJ2-7 and V is TRBV28, with TRBD1 as a possible D gene (6 bases). The V and J ends lost 3 bases and 2 bases respectively, with 11 bases between them. The CDR3 is 14 residues long. Germline lookup yields CDR1 MDHEN and CDR2 SYDVKM.

The chain recombines TRBV9 with TRBJ2-3, with D possibly being TRBD2 (5 bases). CDR1 is SGDLS and CDR2 is YYNGEE in the germline V gene. The length of the CDR3 is 13 residues. Between the trimmed V and J ends, which lost 7 bases and 2 bases, there was a span of 11 bases. The CDR3 DNA sequence: TGTGCCAGCCAAGAGGGTCCCACAGATACGCAGTATTTT. It yields the protein CASQEGPTDTQYF.

This clonotype was recorded at least ten times. The V gene is TRBV2, the J gene TRBJ2-5, with 10 bases fitting TRBD2. CDR1 is SNHLY and CDR2 is FYNNEI in the germline V gene. The trim removed 4 bases at V and 5 bases at J, leaving 4 bases unmatched. The CDR3 sequence is 14 residues long. The CDR3 sequence: CASSALAGYETQYF. CDR3 DNA sequence: TGTGCCAGCAGTGCACTAGCGGGGTATGAGACCCAGTACTTC.

This clonotype was observed many times. The J gene is TRBJ2-3, the V gene TRBV9, with 11 bases aligning to TRBD2. CDR1 and CDR2 (germline): SGDLS, YYNGEE. This CDR3 is 15 amino acids long. After removal of 3 bases from V and 1 base from J, the junction contained 1 base not matched to a gene. As DNA, the CDR3 is TGTGCCAGCAGCGCACTAGCGGGGGGCACAGATACGCAGTATTTT. Protein product: CASSALAGGTDTQYF.

This clonotype was seen repeatedly, ten times or more. The genes are TRBV30 and TRBJ1-5; no clear D. Trimming removed 2 bases at V and 9 bases at J, with 11 bases between. Germline V gene sequence: CDR1 GTSNPN, CDR2 SVGIG (reference sequence). The CDR3 has 12 amino acids. The CDR3, as DNA: TGTGCCTGGAGTATGTTCGGTGGGCCCCAGCATTTT. Protein product: CAWSMFGGPQHF. Full variable domain (rest looked up from reference TRBV30 and TRBJ1-5): SQTIHQWPATLVQPVGSPLSLECTVEGTSNPNLYWYRQAAGRGLQLLFYSVGIGQISSEVPQNLSASRPQDRQFILSSKKLLLSDSGFYLCAWSMFGGPQHFGDGTRLSIL.

The chain couples TRBV6-1 to TRBJ1-1, with unresolved D. The CDR3 spans 13 residues. V was pared by 1 base and J by 5 bases, with 8 bases between. Germline loops: CDR1 MNHNS, CDR2 SASEGT. The CDR3 region has the DNA TGTGCCAGCAGTGAAGAGCGTAGTACTGAAGCTTTCTTT. Translation gives CASSEERSTEAFF.

This clonotype was observed at least ten times. The chain uses TRBV5-1 and TRBJ1-5; 11 bases are shared with TRBD1. The CDR3 runs 14 residues. After removal of 3 bases from V and 5 bases from J, the junction contained 1 base not matched to a gene. The germline CDR1 and CDR2 sequences are SGHRS and YFSETQ. CDR3 nucleotide sequence: TGCGCCAGCAGCTGGGGACAGGGGGATCAGCCCCAGCATTTT. This codes for CASSWGQGDQPQHF. Variable domain in full (rest from reference TRBV5-1 and TRBJ1-5): KAGVTQTPRYLIKTRGQQVTLSCSPISGHRSVSWYQQTPGQGLQFLFEYFSETQRNKGNFPGRFSGRQFSNSRSEMNVSTLELGDSALYLCASSWGQGDQPQHFGDGTRLSIL.

The sample holds many counts of this clonotype. The chain joins TRBV28 to TRBJ2-3; D uncertain. V was trimmed by 10 bases and J by 0 bases, leaving 11 bases between them. Germline CDR1 is MDHEN and CDR2 is SYDVKM. This CDR3 has 13 amino acids. CDR3: CATTFFSTDTQYF. CDR3 DNA: TGTGCCACCACGTTTTTTAGCACAGATACGCAGTATTTT.

In its sample, this clonotype was seen many times. The rearrangement links TRBV7-8 to TRBJ1-5; D ambiguous. The CDR3 has 17 residues. The V gene's germline CDR1 is SGHVS and CDR2 FQNEAQ. The V end was cut by 1 base, the J end by 1 base, with 14 bases between. The CDR3 reads CASSLGVLGWSNQPQHF. CDR3 in DNA: TGTGCCAGCAGCTTAGGCGTTCTGGGCTGGAGCAATCAGCCCCAGCATTTT.

A few counts support this clonotype. The chain has TRBV18 and TRBJ2-7; 12 bases are shared with TRBD1. The CDR3 is made up of 16 amino acids. The germline gives CDR1 KGHSH, CDR2 LQKENI. V shed 3 bases and J 4 bases; nucleotides not matched to a gene: 7. CDR3 sequence reads: CASSPSGTGGRYEQYF. CDR3 DNA sequence: TGTGCCAGCTCACCGTCCGGGACAGGGGGCCGGTACGAGCAGTACTTC.

Here the CDR3 DNA reads TGCGCCAGCAGTCCGGACGGGAATCAGCCCCAGCATTTT. This encodes CASSPDGNQPQHF. The chain is built from TRBV5-1 and TRBJ1-5, with D unclear. The germline V gene has CDR1 SGHRS and CDR2 YFSETQ. This CDR3 has 13 residues. Trimming left V 5 bases short and J 4 bases short, with 10 bases between.

Ten or more counts support this clonotype. The chain uses TRBV21-1 and TRBJ1-1; the table assigns TRBD1, which was not confirmed against the DNA. TRBV21-1 constitutes a pseudogene. The CDR3 contains 15 residues. The CDR3 sequence is CASSNWTGTDTEAFF. The CDR3 region has the DNA TGTGCCAGCAGCAACTGGACAGGGACCGACACTGAAGCTTTCTTT.

This clonotype occurred a few times. The V call is TRBV2, the J call TRBJ2-3; perhaps TRBD2 as D (5 bases). The CDR3 sequence is 15 residues long. Trimming cost V 3 bases and J 0 bases, with 10 bases left between them. Germline loops: CDR1 SNHLY, CDR2 FYNNEI. In DNA, the CDR3 is TGTGCCAGCAGTGACCCCAGCGGAAGCACAGATACGCAGTATTTT. This sequence encodes CASSDPSGSTDTQYF.

This clonotype was seen many times. This chain uses TRBV25-1 with TRBJ2-5; tentatively, D is TRBD1 (5 bases). Germline lookup yields CDR1 MGHDK and CDR2 SYGVNS. Trimming pared 3 bases from V and 1 base from J, leaving 12 bases between. The CDR3 spans 15 residues. As DNA, the CDR3 is TGTGCCAGCAGTGATTTTGGGGCTGGCCAAGAGACCCAGTACTTC. This sequence encodes CASSDFGAGQETQYF. The entire variable domain, with the rest obtained from reference TRBV25-1 and TRBJ2-5, is as follows: EADIYQTPRYLVIGTGKKITLECSQTMGHDKMYWYQQDPGMELHLIHYSYGVNSTEKGDLSSESTVSRIRTEHFPLTLESARPSHTSQYLCASSDFGAGQETQYFGPGTRLLVL.

This clonotype has at least ten counts. The chain employs TRBV7-2 and TRBJ2-1; no firm D call. Germline CDR1 is SGHTA and CDR2 is FQGNSA. V shed 5 bases and J shed 5 bases, with 10 bases lying between them. The CDR3 sequence is 13 residues long. CDR3 in DNA: TGTGCCAGCAGCCCCCGACGGGACAATGAGCAGTTCTTC. Encoded protein: CASSPRRDNEQFF.

This clonotype has a count of ten or more. The V call is TRBV29-1, the J call TRBJ1-1; D is ambiguous. V was shortened by 7 bases and J by 0 bases, with 12 bases between the two germline ends. Germline V gene data show CDR1 as SQVTM and CDR2 as ANQGSEA. This CDR3 is 13 amino acids long. The CDR3 DNA sequence: TGCAGCGCTGTCGACGGCATGAACACTGAAGCTTTCTTT. This codes for CSAVDGMNTEAFF.

This clonotype has ten or more counts. The rearrangement uses TRBV6-5 and TRBJ2-3; D is perhaps TRBD2 (6 bases). There are 16 residues in the CDR3. V dropped 0 bases and J dropped 5 bases, with 15 bases sitting between them. Germline-derived CDR1 and CDR2 are MNHEY and SVGAGI. The CDR3 DNA reads TGTGCCAGCAGTTACTCGGCTAGCGCGTCAAGAGATACGCAGTATTTT. This gives the protein CASSYSASASRDTQYF.

This clonotype has a count of ten or more. This chain uses TRBV4-1 with TRBJ2-3; D is possibly TRBD2 (5 bases). V lost 1 base, J lost 7 bases, and 6 bases lay in between. The CDR3 is 12 amino acids. CDR1 and CDR2 from the germline V gene are MGHRA and YSYEKL. CDR3 sequence (DNA): TGCGCCAGCAGCCAAGCTAGCAATACGCAGTATTTT. Translated, it gives CASSQASNTQYF.

This clonotype was seen only a few times. This sequence joins TRBV5-6 and TRBJ2-1, with TRBD2 identical over 12 bases. The CDR3 totals 15 residues. The germline V gene has CDR1 SGHDT and CDR2 YYEEEE. V lost 6 bases to trimming and J lost 7 bases; unmatched junction nucleotides: 8. CDR3 region: CASTILAGGRNEQFF. Here the CDR3 DNA reads TGTGCCAGCACCATACTAGCGGGGGGACGTAATGAGCAGTTCTTC.

The sample holds many counts of this clonotype. The V call is TRBV27, the J call TRBJ1-1, with D uncertain. Germline V gene data show CDR1 as MNHEY and CDR2 as SMNVEV (reference sequence). The CDR3 covers 13 residues. V was clipped by 3 bases and J by 2 bases, with 7 bases between them. CDR3 loop: CASSFFVNTEAFF. In DNA, the CDR3 is TGTGCCAGCAGTTTTTTTGTCAACACTGAAGCTTTCTTT.

In the case of this clonotype: A much bigger clone sits one base away, suggesting this may be a read error. The chain carries TRBV24-1 and TRBJ2-2, with 7 bases matching TRBD2. Germline CDR1 KGHDR, CDR2 SFDVKD. The CDR3 spans 15 residues. The CDR3 coding sequence is TGTGTCACCAGTGATTTGGGAGGGCCCACCGGGGAGCTGTTTTTT. Translating it yields CVTSDLGGPTGELFF.

This clonotype appeared many times. J is TRBJ1-1 and V is TRBV20-1; tentative D call: TRBD1 (6 bases). The germline V gene encodes CDR1 DFQATT and CDR2 SNEGSKA (reference sequence). The V gene lost 2 bases and the J gene lost 5 bases, with 12 bases spanning the gap. The CDR3 is made up of 13 amino acids. Written as DNA, the CDR3 is TGCAGTGCTAGAACAGGGTTGGTAACTGAAGCTTTCTTT. This encodes CSARTGLVTEAFF.